This T cell receptor beta chain was identified during a study of blood T cell repertoires in COVID-19. Study details: Italy, Spain and the United States were the sources of the convalescent and acute COVID-19 samples. The analysed material was cDNA or gDNA that came from T cells, B-cell-depleted T cells, or PBMCs.

Authors' data handling: How many nucleated cells were present was estimated from reference gene primer amplification. Method: immunoSEQ multiplex PCR; TCRdb's copy keeps in-frame clones and lacks some. From that table come the V and J calls and clone size; the DNA was used to work out D and trimming. Of over 200,000 clones detected, less than 90% appear once; the ten largest clones hold 1.9%. Germline-derived CDR1 and CDR2 are GTSNPN and SVGIG (reference sequence). The V end was cut by 0 bases, the J end by 0 bases, with 17 bases between. The CDR3 contains 17 residues. The specimen sequenced was peripheral blood. The source of this sequence is a man aged 35 to 55 with active or convalescent COVID-19. The chain combines TRBV30 with TRBJ1-1; unclear D gene. The DNA of the CDR3 is TGTGCCTGGAGTGTTCGGCGAGACTATCCCCTGAACACTGAAGCTTTCTTT. Its protein is CAWSVRRDYPLNTEAFF.